The subject of this entry is one T cell receptor beta chain. The data originate from a study of Graves' ophthalmopathy and Graves' hyperthyroidism. Study background: Hyperthyroidism was classified as stable if no ophthalmopathy occurred within 18 months of follow-up.

Using RNA transcripts, the TCR beta CDR3 regions were amplified. An opening RT-PCR round employed HTBI primers and preceded a second-round multiplex PCR. MiXCR, run by TCRdb on the multiplex PCR reads, gives a single entry per CDR3 protein. The sample carries about 1.2 million distinct CDR3 sequences, about 38% recorded once. V lost 5 bases, J lost 1 base, and 1 base stayed unmatched. Germline lookup yields CDR1 LNHNV and CDR2 YYDKDF (reference sequence). The CDR3 has 14 amino acids. None of the included patients had other autoimmune diseases, uncontrolled infections, pregnancy or lactation, as these led to exclusion. Orbital computed tomography, thyroid ultrasound, TRAb, serum thyroxine and clinical symptoms formed the basis of diagnosis.

The chain links TRBV15 to TRBJ1-5; TRBD1 agrees at 8 bases. The sequencing sample was made of peripheral blood or thyroid tissue (not recorded which). The TCR comes from an adult man with Graves' hyperthyroidism. The CDR3 DNA reads TGTGCCACCAGCGGGACAGGCAGCAATCAGCCCCAGCATTTT. Residues: CATSGTGSNQPQHF.